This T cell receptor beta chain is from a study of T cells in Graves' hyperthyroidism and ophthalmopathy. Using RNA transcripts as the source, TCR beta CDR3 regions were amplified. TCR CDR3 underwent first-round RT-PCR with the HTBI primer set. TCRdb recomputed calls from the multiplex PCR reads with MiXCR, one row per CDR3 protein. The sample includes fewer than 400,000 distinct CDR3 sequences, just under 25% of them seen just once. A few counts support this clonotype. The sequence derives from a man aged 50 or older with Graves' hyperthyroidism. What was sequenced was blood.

The CDR3 nucleotides are TGTGCCTGGAGTAAAGACAGGACCAATTACTATGGCTACACCTTC. It codes for CAWSKDRTNYYGYTF. The rearrangement uses TRBV30 and TRBJ1-2; D perhaps matches TRBD1 (6 bases). The CDR3 extends over 15 amino acids. The germline gives CDR1 GTSNPN, CDR2 SVGIG (reference sequence). V lost 2 bases, J lost 3 bases, and 16 bases lay in between.